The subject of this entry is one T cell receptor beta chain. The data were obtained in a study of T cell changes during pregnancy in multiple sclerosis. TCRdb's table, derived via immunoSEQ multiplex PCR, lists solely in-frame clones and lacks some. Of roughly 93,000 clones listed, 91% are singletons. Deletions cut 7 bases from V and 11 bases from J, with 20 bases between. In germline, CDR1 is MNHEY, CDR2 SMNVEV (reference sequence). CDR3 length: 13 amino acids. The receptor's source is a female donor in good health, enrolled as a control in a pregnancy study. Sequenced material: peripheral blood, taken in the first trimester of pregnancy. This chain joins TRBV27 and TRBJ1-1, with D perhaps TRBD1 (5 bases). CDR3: CASNLGLGFEAFF. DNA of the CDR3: TGTGCCAGCAACCTGGGGCTAGGGTTTGAGGCTTTCTTT.